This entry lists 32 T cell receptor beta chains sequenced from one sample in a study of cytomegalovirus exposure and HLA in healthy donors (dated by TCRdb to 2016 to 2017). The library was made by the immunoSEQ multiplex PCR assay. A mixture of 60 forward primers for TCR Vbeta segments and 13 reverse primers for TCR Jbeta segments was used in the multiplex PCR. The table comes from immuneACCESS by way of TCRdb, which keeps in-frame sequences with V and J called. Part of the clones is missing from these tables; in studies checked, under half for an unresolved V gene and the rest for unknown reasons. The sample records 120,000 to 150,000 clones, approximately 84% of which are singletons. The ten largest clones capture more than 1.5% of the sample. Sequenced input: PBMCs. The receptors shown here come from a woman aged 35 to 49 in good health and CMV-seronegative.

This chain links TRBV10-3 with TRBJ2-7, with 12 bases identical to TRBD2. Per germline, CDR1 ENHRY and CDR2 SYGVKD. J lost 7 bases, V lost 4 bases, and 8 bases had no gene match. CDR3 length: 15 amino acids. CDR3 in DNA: TGTGCCATCAGTGGACTAGCGGGAGTACGTTGGGAGCAGTACTTC. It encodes CAISGLAGVRWEQYF.

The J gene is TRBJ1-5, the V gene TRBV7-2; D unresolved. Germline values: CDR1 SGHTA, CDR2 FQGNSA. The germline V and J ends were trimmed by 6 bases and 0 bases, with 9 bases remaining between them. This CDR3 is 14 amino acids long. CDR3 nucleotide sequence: TGTGCCAGCAGTAGGACTTATAGCAATCAGCCCCAGCATTTT. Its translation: CASSRTYSNQPQHF.

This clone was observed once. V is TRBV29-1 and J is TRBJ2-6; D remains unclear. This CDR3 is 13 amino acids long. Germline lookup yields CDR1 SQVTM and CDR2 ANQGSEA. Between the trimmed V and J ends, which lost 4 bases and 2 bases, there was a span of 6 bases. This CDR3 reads CSVGQAGANVLTF. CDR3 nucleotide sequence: TGCAGCGTTGGGCAGGCTGGGGCCAACGTCCTGACTTTC.

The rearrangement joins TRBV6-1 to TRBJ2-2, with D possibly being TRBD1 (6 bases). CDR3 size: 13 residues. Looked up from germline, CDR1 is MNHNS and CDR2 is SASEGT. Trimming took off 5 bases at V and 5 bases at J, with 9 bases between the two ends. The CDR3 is CASSFQGTGELFF. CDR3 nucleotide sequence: TGTGCCAGCAGTTTTCAGGGGACCGGGGAGCTGTTTTTT.

The CDR3 coding sequence is TGCGCCAGCACCGGGAGGCCGCACACAGATACGCAGTATTTT. Its translation: CASTGRPHTDTQYF. J is TRBJ2-3 and V is TRBV5-1, with TRBD2 identical over 7 bases. From germline, CDR1 is SGHRS and CDR2 YFSETQ. V shed 6 bases, J shed 2 bases, and the junction held 6 bases outside the gene matches. The CDR3 extends over 14 amino acids.

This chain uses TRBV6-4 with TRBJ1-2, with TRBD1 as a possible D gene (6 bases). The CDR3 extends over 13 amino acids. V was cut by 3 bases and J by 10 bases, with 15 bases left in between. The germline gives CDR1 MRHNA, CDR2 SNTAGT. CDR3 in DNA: TGTGCCAGCAGTGATGAAACAGGGACGACCTACACCTTC. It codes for CASSDETGTTYTF.

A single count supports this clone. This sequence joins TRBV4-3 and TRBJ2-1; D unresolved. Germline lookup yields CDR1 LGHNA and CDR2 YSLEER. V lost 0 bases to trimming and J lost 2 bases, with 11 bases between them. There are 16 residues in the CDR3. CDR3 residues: CASSQDKATAYNEQFF. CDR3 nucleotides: TGCGCCAGCAGCCAAGATAAAGCTACCGCCTACAATGAGCAGTTCTTC.

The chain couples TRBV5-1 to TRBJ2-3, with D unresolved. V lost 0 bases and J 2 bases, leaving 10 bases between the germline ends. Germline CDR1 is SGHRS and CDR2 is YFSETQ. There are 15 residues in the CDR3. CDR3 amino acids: CASSLVALPTDTQYF. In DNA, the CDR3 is TGCGCCAGCAGCTTGGTAGCACTCCCCACAGATACGCAGTATTTT. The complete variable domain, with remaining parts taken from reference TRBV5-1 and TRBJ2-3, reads KAGVTQTPRYLIKTRGQQVTLSCSPISGHRSVSWYQQTPGQGLQFLFEYFSETQRNKGNFPGRFSGRQFSNSRSEMNVSTLELGDSALYLCASSLVALPTDTQYFGPGTRLTVL.

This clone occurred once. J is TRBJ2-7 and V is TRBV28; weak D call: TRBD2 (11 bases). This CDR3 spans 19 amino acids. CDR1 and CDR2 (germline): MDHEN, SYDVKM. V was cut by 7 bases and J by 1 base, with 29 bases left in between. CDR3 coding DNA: TGTGCCAGCAATCGGCCGGGACAGGGGAGACTAGCGGGATCCTACGAGCAGTACTTC. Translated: CASNRPGQGRLAGSYEQYF.

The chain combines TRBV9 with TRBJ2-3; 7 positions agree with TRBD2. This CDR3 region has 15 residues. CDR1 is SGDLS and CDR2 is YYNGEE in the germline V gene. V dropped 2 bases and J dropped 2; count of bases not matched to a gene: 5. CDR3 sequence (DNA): TGTGCCAGCAGCGTTCGGCTAGCGGTCACAGATACGCAGTATTTT. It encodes CASSVRLAVTDTQYF.

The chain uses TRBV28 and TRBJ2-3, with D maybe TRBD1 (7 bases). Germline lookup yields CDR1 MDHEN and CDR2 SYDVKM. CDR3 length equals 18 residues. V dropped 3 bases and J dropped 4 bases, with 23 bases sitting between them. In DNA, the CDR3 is TGTGCCAGCAGTTTTATTGTGTGGAGGGGGCGCGGTGCAGATACGCAGTATTTT. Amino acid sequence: CASSFIVWRGRGADTQYF.

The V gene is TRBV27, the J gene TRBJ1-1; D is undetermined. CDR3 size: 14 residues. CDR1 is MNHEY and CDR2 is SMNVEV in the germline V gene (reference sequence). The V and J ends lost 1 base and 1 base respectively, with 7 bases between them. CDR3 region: CASSLLARNTEAFF. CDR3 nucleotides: TGTGCCAGCAGTTTATTAGCCAGGAACACTGAAGCTTTCTTT.

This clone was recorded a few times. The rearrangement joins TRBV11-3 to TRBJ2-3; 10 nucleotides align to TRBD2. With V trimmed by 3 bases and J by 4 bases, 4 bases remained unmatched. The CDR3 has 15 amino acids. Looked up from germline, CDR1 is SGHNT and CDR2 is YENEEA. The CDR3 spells CASSFLAGASDTQYF. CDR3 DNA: TGTGCCAGCAGCTTCCTAGCGGGAGCTTCAGATACGCAGTATTTT.

The CDR3 spells CASRLDRGFTDTQYF. CDR3 bases: TGTGCCAGCAGACTAGACAGGGGGTTCACAGATACGCAGTATTTT. The chain joins TRBV5-4 to TRBJ2-3; TRBD1 matches at 9 bases. The CDR3 has 15 residues. The V and J ends lost 5 bases and 2 bases, in that order; junction bases with no gene match: 6. The germline V gene encodes CDR1 SGHNT and CDR2 YYREEE (reference sequence).

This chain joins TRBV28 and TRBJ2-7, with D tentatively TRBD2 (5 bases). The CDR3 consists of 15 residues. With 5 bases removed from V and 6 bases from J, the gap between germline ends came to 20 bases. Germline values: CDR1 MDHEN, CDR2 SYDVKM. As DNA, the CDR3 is TGTGCCAGCAGTCCTGACTCAATACCAAGCGGCGAGCAGTACTTC. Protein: CASSPDSIPSGEQYF.

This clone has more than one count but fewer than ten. Here the CDR3 reads CASMVRGRYTEAFF. The CDR3 nucleotides are TGTGCCAGCATGGTCAGGGGTCGGTACACTGAAGCTTTCTTT. The rearrangement uses TRBV6-5 and TRBJ1-1; perhaps TRBD1 as D (6 bases). Germline assignment: CDR1 MNHEY and CDR2 SVGAGI. The CDR3 covers 14 residues. Between the trimmed V and J ends, which lost 7 bases and 3 bases, there was a span of 15 bases.

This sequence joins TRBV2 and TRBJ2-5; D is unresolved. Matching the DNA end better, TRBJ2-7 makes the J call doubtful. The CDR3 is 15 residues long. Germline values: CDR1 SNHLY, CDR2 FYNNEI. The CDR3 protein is CASSDAHRVENEQYF. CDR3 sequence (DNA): TGTGCCAGCAGTGATGCCCATCGGGTGGAAAACGAGCAGTACTTC.

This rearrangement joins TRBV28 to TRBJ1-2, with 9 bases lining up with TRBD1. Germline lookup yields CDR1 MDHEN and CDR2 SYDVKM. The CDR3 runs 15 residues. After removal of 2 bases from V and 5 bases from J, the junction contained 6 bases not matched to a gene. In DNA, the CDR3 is TGTGCCAGCAGTTTAATTGGGACAGGGACTTATGGCTACACCTTC. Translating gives CASSLIGTGTYGYTF.

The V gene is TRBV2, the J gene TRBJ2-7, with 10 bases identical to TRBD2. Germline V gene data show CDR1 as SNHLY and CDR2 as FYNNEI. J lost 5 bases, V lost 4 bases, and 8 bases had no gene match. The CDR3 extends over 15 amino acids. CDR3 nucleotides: TGTGCCAGCAGTGCAATTAGCGGGAGGTTCAACGAGCAGTACTTC. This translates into CASSAISGRFNEQYF.

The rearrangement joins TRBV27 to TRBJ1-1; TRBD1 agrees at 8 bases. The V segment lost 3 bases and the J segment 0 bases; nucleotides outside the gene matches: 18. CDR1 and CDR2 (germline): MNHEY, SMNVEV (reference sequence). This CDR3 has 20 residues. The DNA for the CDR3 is TGTGCCAGCAGTTTTTTCCCGCTCGGACAGGGATTTCGGATGAACACTGAAGCTTTCTTT. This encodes CASSFFPLGQGFRMNTEAFF.

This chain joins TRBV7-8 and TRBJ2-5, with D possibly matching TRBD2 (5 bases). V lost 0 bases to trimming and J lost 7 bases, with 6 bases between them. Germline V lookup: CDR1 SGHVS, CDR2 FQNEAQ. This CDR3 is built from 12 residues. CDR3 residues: CASSLAAGTQYF. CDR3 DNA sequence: TGTGCCAGCAGCTTAGCGGCGGGGACCCAGTACTTC.

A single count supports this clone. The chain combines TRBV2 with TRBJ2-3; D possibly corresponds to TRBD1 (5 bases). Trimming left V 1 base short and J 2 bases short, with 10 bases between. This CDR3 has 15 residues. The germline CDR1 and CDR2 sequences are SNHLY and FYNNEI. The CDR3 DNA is TGTGCCAGCAGTGAAGGAAGGGGATACACAGATACGCAGTATTTT. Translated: CASSEGRGYTDTQYF.

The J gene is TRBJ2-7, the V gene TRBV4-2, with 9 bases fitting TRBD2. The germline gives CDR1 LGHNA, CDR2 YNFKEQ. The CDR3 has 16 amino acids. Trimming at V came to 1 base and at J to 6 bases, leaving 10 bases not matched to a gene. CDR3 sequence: CASSQAGGRAYSEQYF. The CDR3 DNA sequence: TGTGCCAGCAGCCAAGCGGGCGGGAGGGCCTACTCCGAGCAGTACTTC.

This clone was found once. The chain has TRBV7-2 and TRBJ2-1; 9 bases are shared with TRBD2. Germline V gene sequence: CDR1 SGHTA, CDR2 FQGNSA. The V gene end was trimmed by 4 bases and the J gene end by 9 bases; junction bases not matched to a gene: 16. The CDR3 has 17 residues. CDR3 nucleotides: TGTGCCAGCAGCTCCGTGTTGGGCGCGGGAGGGTTGGGTGAGCAGTTCTTC. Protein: CASSSVLGAGGLGEQFF.

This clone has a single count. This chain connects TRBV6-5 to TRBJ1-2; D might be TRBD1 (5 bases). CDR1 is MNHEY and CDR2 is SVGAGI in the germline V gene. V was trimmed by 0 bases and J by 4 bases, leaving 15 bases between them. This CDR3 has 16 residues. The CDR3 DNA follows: TGTGCCAGCAGTTACTCATCGCAGGGTATTCCCTATGGCTACACCTTC. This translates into CASSYSSQGIPYGYTF.

In DNA, the CDR3 is TGTGCCAGCGAGGGGGTCAGCACAGATACGCAGTATTTT. Amino acids: CASEGVSTDTQYF. The chain combines TRBV28 with TRBJ2-3, with D possibly being TRBD1 (6 bases). CDR3 length: 13 amino acids. Trimming left V 8 bases short and J 0 bases short, with 9 bases between. Germline loops: CDR1 MDHEN, CDR2 SYDVKM.

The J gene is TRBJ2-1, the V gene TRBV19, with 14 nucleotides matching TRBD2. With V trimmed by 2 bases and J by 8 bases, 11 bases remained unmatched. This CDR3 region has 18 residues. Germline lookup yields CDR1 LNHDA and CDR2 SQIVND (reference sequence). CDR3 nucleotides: TGTGCCAGTAGTATACTCGAAATTGGGACTAGCGGGAGTTATGAGCAGTTCTTC. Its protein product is CASSILEIGTSGSYEQFF.

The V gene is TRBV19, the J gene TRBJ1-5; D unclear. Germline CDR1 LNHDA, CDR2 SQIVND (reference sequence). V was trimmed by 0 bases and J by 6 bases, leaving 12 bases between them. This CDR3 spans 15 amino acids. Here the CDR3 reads CASSIDASSGQPQHF. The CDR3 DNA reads TGTGCCAGTAGTATAGATGCCAGTTCGGGTCAGCCCCAGCATTTT. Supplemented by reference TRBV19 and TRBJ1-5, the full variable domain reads DGGITQSPKYLFRKEGQNVTLSCEQNLNHDAMYWYRQDPGQGLRLIYYSQIVNDFQKGDIAEGYSVSREKKESFPLTVTSAQKNPTAFYLCASSIDASSGQPQHFGDGTRLSIL.

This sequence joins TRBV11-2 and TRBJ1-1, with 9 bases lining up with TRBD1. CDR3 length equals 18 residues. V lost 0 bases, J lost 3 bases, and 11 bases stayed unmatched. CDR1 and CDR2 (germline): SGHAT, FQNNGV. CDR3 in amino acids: CASSLDPGTGTYDTEAFF. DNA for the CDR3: TGTGCCAGCAGCTTAGATCCCGGGACAGGGACTTATGACACTGAAGCTTTCTTT. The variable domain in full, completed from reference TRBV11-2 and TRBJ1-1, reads EAGVAQSPRYKIIEKRQSVAFWCNPISGHATLYWYQQILGQGPKLLIQFQNNGVVDDSQLPKDRFSAERLKGVDSTLKIQPAKLEDSAVYLCASSLDPGTGTYDTEAFFGQGTRLTVV.

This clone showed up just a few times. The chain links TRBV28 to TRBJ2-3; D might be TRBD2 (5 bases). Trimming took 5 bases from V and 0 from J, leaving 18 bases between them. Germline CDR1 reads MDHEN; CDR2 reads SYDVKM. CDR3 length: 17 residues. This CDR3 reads CASSPPGIATSTDTQYF. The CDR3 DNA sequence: TGTGCCAGCAGTCCGCCGGGGATAGCGACTAGCACAGATACGCAGTATTTT.

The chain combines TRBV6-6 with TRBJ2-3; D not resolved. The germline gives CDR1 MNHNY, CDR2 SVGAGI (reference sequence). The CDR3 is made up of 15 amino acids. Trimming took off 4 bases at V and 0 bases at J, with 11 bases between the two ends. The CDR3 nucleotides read TGTGCCAGCAGTTCTAGTGCCTCTAGCACAGATACGCAGTATTTT. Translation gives CASSSSASSTDTQYF.

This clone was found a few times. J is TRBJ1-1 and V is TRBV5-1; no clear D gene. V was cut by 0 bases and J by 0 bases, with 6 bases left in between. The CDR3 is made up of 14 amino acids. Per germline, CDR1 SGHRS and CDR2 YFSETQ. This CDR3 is CASSLDTMNTEAFF. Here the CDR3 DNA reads TGCGCCAGCAGCTTGGATACAATGAACACTGAAGCTTTCTTT.